This T cell receptor beta chain was sequenced in a study of CD8 T cells in Susac syndrome. With random hexamers, reverse transcription was performed on about 0.5 to 1 ug of RNA. A single record per CDR3 protein comes from TCRdb applying MiXCR to the immunoSEQ multiplex PCR reads. The sample yields tens of thousands of distinct CDR3 sequences, 85% to 95% seen once. The CDR3 has 14 amino acids. The V gene's germline CDR1 is MDHEN and CDR2 SYDVKM. Losses at the gene ends were 3 bases for V and 9 bases for J; bases not matched to a gene: 7. Note on this clonotype: Its antigen is not identified.

Study conclusions and caveats: The peak of CD8+ clonal expansion in Susac was seen in TEMRA cells and active patients.

This TCR was sampled from a human donor with Susac syndrome. The sample consisted of CD8+ T cells from PBMCs. This chain connects TRBV28 to TRBJ2-7; 11 positions agree with TRBD2. CDR3 region: CASSFGTSGLRQYF. DNA of the CDR3: TGTGCCAGCAGTTTCGGGACTAGCGGTTTAAGGCAGTACTTC.